The rows below give T cell receptor beta chains drawn from one sample of a study of T cell responses to AZD1222 COVID-19 vaccine. The assay was immunoSEQ multiplex PCR, and TCRdb's table has in-frame clones only and misses some. The table lists around 200,000 clones, almost 90% of them singletons. The sequencing here drew on peripheral blood, taken on day 0 of AZD1222 vaccination. Receptors were obtained from an adult in good health. Both conserved end residues are part of each CDR3. D genes are given only for firm matches. Some rows mark clone size as missing; the rest say once, few, many or name a class of expanded clone.

d_gene: TRBD1
abundance: NA
j_gene: TRBJ1-1
v_gene: TRBV13
CDR3nt: TGTGCCAGCAGCTTAAATCAGGGGGCGCACACTGAAGCTTTCTTT
CDR3aa: CASSLNQGAHTEAFF

d_gene: NA
abundance: NA
j_gene: TRBJ2-7
v_gene: TRBV10-3
CDR3nt: TGTGCCATCAGTGAGTCTGGGGGACGATCCTACGAGCAGTACTTC
CDR3aa: CAISESGGRSYEQYF

d_gene: NA
abundance: NA
j_gene: TRBJ1-1
v_gene: TRBV6-5
CDR3nt: TGTGCCAGCAGCCTCCGTCGTGGCACTGAAGCTTTCTTT
CDR3aa: CASSLRRGTEAFF

d_gene: NA
abundance: NA
j_gene: TRBJ1-1
v_gene: TRBV27
CDR3nt: TGTGCCAGCAGTTTAATGGGGGCGTACACTGAAGCTTTCTTT
CDR3aa: CASSLMGAYTEAFF

d_gene: NA
abundance: NA
j_gene: TRBJ1-2
v_gene: TRBV28
CDR3nt: TGTGCCAGCAGTGGGGGCGTGGACTATGGCTACACCTTC
CDR3aa: CASSGGVDYGYTF

d_gene: NA
abundance: NA
j_gene: TRBJ1-1
v_gene: TRBV4-1
CDR3nt: TGCGCCAGCAGCTTACAGGAGAGCAATTTTGAAGCTTTCTTT
CDR3aa: CASSLQESNFEAFF

d_gene: TRBD1
abundance: NA
j_gene: TRBJ1-2
v_gene: TRBV7-9
CDR3nt: TGTGCCAGCAGCCTACAGGGGATCCTCAACTATGGCTACACCTTC
CDR3aa: CASSLQGILNYGYTF

d_gene: TRBD2
abundance: few
j_gene: TRBJ2-3
v_gene: TRBV4-3
CDR3nt: TGCGCCAGCAGTAAAGGTGGGAGCGGGGCTGGAGATACGCAGTATTTT
CDR3aa: CASSKGGSGAGDTQYF

d_gene: NA
abundance: NA
j_gene: TRBJ1-5
v_gene: TRBV5-6
CDR3nt: TGTGCCAGCAGCCGGGGACGGCCAAATCAGCCCCAGCATTTT
CDR3aa: CASSRGRPNQPQHF

d_gene: TRBD2
abundance: once
j_gene: TRBJ2-5
v_gene: TRBV5-5
CDR3nt: TGTGCCAGCAGCTTGGTACGGGGGGGCCTGGAGACCCAGTACTTC
CDR3aa: CASSLVRGGLETQYF

d_gene: NA
abundance: once
j_gene: TRBJ1-6
v_gene: TRBV6-1
CDR3nt: TGTGCCAGCAGTGAAGGGCTGGGGTGGAATAATTCACCCCTCCACTTT
CDR3aa: CASSEGLGWNNSPLHF

d_gene: TRBD2
abundance: NA
j_gene: TRBJ2-2
v_gene: TRBV10-2
CDR3nt: TGCGCCAGCAAGGCGGGAGGGGTCACCGGGGAGCTGTTTTTT
CDR3aa: CASKAGGVTGELFF

d_gene: NA
abundance: few
j_gene: TRBJ2-1
v_gene: TRBV30
CDR3nt: TGTGCCGAGGGCAGGGGATACAATGAGCAGTTCTTC
CDR3aa: CAEGRGYNEQFF

d_gene: NA
abundance: once
j_gene: TRBJ2-1
v_gene: TRBV7-9
CDR3nt: TGTGCCAGCAGCCCCCGGGACTTAGTTTACAATGAGCAGTTCTTC
CDR3aa: CASSPRDLVYNEQFF

d_gene: NA
abundance: NA
j_gene: TRBJ1-1
v_gene: TRBV4-1
CDR3nt: TGCGCCAGCAGCCAAGTTGGCGGGCTAGGCACTGAAGCTTTCTTT
CDR3aa: CASSQVGGLGTEAFF

d_gene: TRBD2
abundance: NA
j_gene: TRBJ2-3
v_gene: TRBV5-5
CDR3nt: TGTGCCAGCAGCTTGTTCCCGGGACTAGGTAGGACAGATACGCAGTATTTT
CDR3aa: CASSLFPGLGRTDTQYF

d_gene: NA
abundance: NA
j_gene: TRBJ2-7
v_gene: TRBV6-5
CDR3nt: TGTGCCAGCATGAACCCCGGGGGTCTAACCTACGAGCAGTACTTC
CDR3aa: CASMNPGGLTYEQYF

d_gene: NA
abundance: NA
j_gene: TRBJ2-1
v_gene: TRBV11-2
CDR3nt: TGTGCCAGCAGCTTTGCAGGGCTCGTGGACAATGAGCAGTTCTTC
CDR3aa: CASSFAGLVDNEQFF

d_gene: NA
abundance: NA
j_gene: TRBJ1-5
v_gene: TRBV11-3
CDR3nt: TGTGCCAGCAGCTTAGAGAAGGACAGAAATACCAATCAGCCCCAGCATTTT
CDR3aa: CASSLEKDRNTNQPQHF

d_gene: TRBD2
abundance: NA
j_gene: TRBJ2-5
v_gene: TRBV7-7
CDR3nt: TGTGCTAGCAGCCCTAGCGGGGGGACCCAGTACTTC
CDR3aa: CASSPSGGTQYF

d_gene: NA
abundance: NA
j_gene: TRBJ1-5
v_gene: TRBV5-8
CDR3nt: TGTGCCAGCAGCCCCCGGGGCATCAGGAGCAATCAGCCCCAGCATTTT
CDR3aa: CASSPRGIRSNQPQHF

d_gene: NA
abundance: NA
j_gene: TRBJ2-3
v_gene: TRBV15
CDR3nt: TGTGCCACCAGCCCTAACAGGGGGGGAGGCACAGATACGCAGTATTTT
CDR3aa: CATSPNRGGGTDTQYF

d_gene: TRBD2
abundance: NA
j_gene: TRBJ2-3
v_gene: TRBV10-3
CDR3nt: TGTGCCATCAGGAGCGGGAGAGAAAGCACAGATACGCAGTATTTT
CDR3aa: CAIRSGRESTDTQYF

d_gene: NA
abundance: NA
j_gene: TRBJ1-5
v_gene: TRBV19
CDR3nt: TGTGCCAGTAGAAACAGGGAAGGGGGCAATCAGCCCCAGCATTTT
CDR3aa: CASRNREGGNQPQHF

d_gene: TRBD2
abundance: once
j_gene: TRBJ2-3
v_gene: TRBV9
CDR3nt: TGTGCCAGCAGCGTTTTTGTAGCGGGAGGCCGCGGTAGCACAGATACGCAGTATTTT
CDR3aa: CASSVFVAGGRGSTDTQYF

d_gene: NA
abundance: NA
j_gene: TRBJ2-7
v_gene: TRBV6-5
CDR3nt: TGTGCCAGCAGTTACCAAATGGGGAGGACCTACGAGCAGTACTTC
CDR3aa: CASSYQMGRTYEQYF

d_gene: TRBD2
abundance: NA
j_gene: TRBJ2-1
v_gene: TRBV5-1
CDR3nt: TGCGCCAGCAGCCCCAGACTAGCGGGGGACAATGAGCAGTTCTTC
CDR3aa: CASSPRLAGDNEQFF

d_gene: TRBD1
abundance: NA
j_gene: TRBJ1-1
v_gene: TRBV30
CDR3nt: TGTGCCTGGAGTACAGGGGTCTCGAACACTGAAGCTTTCTTT
CDR3aa: CAWSTGVSNTEAFF

d_gene: NA
abundance: NA
j_gene: TRBJ1-1
v_gene: TRBV5-1
CDR3nt: TGCGCCAGCAGCTCCAACATAGGCCGGGAGGCTGAAGCTTTCTTT
CDR3aa: CASSSNIGREAEAFF

d_gene: NA
abundance: NA
j_gene: TRBJ2-7
v_gene: TRBV6-5
CDR3nt: TGTGCCAGCAGAACGGGACCATTCTCCTACGAGCAGTACTTC
CDR3aa: CASRTGPFSYEQYF

d_gene: TRBD2
abundance: NA
j_gene: TRBJ2-5
v_gene: TRBV7-9
CDR3nt: TGTGCCAGCAGCTTACTAGTCCTAGCGGGAAAAGAGACCCAGTACTTC
CDR3aa: CASSLLVLAGKETQYF

d_gene: NA
abundance: NA
j_gene: TRBJ2-6
v_gene: TRBV9
CDR3nt: TGTGCCAGCAGCGTAGGACCGGGCCTTGGGGCCAACGTCCTGACTTTC
CDR3aa: CASSVGPGLGANVLTF

d_gene: TRBD1
abundance: NA
j_gene: TRBJ2-5
v_gene: TRBV2
CDR3nt: TGTGCCAGCAGTATCGACAGGGGGACGGAGGAGACCCAGTACTTC
CDR3aa: CASSIDRGTEETQYF

d_gene: TRBD1
abundance: NA
j_gene: TRBJ1-1
v_gene: TRBV28
CDR3nt: TGTGCCAGCAGTCCCCGGACAGGCCCGAACACTGAAGCTTTCTTT
CDR3aa: CASSPRTGPNTEAFF

d_gene: TRBD2
abundance: NA
j_gene: TRBJ2-7
v_gene: TRBV6-4
CDR3nt: TGTGCCAGCAGGGCAGGGGTAGCGGGGGGCACCTACGAGCAGTACTTC
CDR3aa: CASRAGVAGGTYEQYF

d_gene: NA
abundance: NA
j_gene: TRBJ2-2
v_gene: TRBV3-1/TRBV3-2
CDR3nt: TGTGCCAGCAGCCAACAGGGTGCCGGGGAGCTGTTTTTT
CDR3aa: CASSQQGAGELFF

d_gene: NA
abundance: NA
j_gene: TRBJ2-3
v_gene: TRBV9
CDR3nt: TGTGCCAGCAGCTCCCGGGCCCGCGACGGTACAGATACGCAGTATTTT
CDR3aa: CASSSRARDGTDTQYF

d_gene: NA
abundance: few
j_gene: TRBJ2-7
v_gene: TRBV3-1/TRBV3-2
CDR3nt: TGTGCCAGCAGCCAAGTTTTCCTACGAGGCTACGAGCAGTACTTC
CDR3aa: CASSQVFLRGYEQYF

d_gene: NA
abundance: NA
j_gene: TRBJ1-5
v_gene: TRBV28
CDR3nt: TGTGCCAGCAGTCCGCGCAATCAGCCCCAGCATTTT
CDR3aa: CASSPRNQPQHF

d_gene: TRBD1
abundance: few
j_gene: TRBJ1-1
v_gene: TRBV5-1
CDR3nt: TGCGCCAGCAGCTTACAGACAGGGGCCACTGAAGCTTTCTTT
CDR3aa: CASSLQTGATEAFF

d_gene: NA
abundance: NA
j_gene: TRBJ2-7
v_gene: TRBV9
CDR3nt: TGTGCCAGCAGCGTAGATACCGTCGAGCAGTACTTC
CDR3aa: CASSVDTVEQYF

d_gene: TRBD1
abundance: NA
j_gene: TRBJ2-7
v_gene: TRBV28
CDR3nt: TGTGCCAGCAGTTTATTAAGGGACAGGGCGCACGAGCAGTACTTC
CDR3aa: CASSLLRDRAHEQYF

d_gene: NA
abundance: NA
j_gene: TRBJ2-1
v_gene: TRBV5-1
CDR3nt: TGCGCCAGCAGCTTGACGGGTCAGGGGAATGAGCAGTTCTTC
CDR3aa: CASSLTGQGNEQFF

d_gene: NA
abundance: NA
j_gene: TRBJ1-4
v_gene: TRBV7-2
CDR3nt: TGTGCCAGCAGCCCCCGTGTGGCGGTTGGCGAAAAACTGTTTTTT
CDR3aa: CASSPRVAVGEKLFF

d_gene: TRBD1
abundance: NA
j_gene: TRBJ1-5
v_gene: TRBV7-2
CDR3nt: TGTGCCAGCAGCAGCGACAGGGGTAGCAATCAGCCCCAGCATTTT
CDR3aa: CASSSDRGSNQPQHF

d_gene: TRBD2
abundance: NA
j_gene: TRBJ2-1
v_gene: TRBV28
CDR3nt: TGTGCCAGCAGTGATTCGGGACTAGCGGGCAAAAGCTCCTACAATGAGCAGTTCTTC
CDR3aa: CASSDSGLAGKSSYNEQFF

d_gene: TRBD1
abundance: NA
j_gene: TRBJ1-1
v_gene: TRBV29-1
CDR3nt: TGCAGCGCGGGACAGGCCGGATACTCGAACACTGAAGCTTTCTTT
CDR3aa: CSAGQAGYSNTEAFF

d_gene: NA
abundance: NA
j_gene: TRBJ1-1
v_gene: TRBV7-3
CDR3nt: TGTGCCAGCAGCCCGGGTGGGGGCTATGAAGCTTTCTTT
CDR3aa: CASSPGGGYEAFF

d_gene: NA
abundance: NA
j_gene: TRBJ2-3
v_gene: TRBV9
CDR3nt: TGTGCCAGCAGCGTAGACAGCCCTCAACTAGGTTCCGATACGCAGTATTTT
CDR3aa: CASSVDSPQLGSDTQYF

d_gene: NA
abundance: NA
j_gene: TRBJ1-4
v_gene: TRBV7-6
CDR3nt: TGTGCCAGCAGCTTTAGAGACAGGCGGGGGGAAAAACTGTTTTTT
CDR3aa: CASSFRDRRGEKLFF

d_gene: TRBD1
abundance: NA
j_gene: TRBJ1-1
v_gene: TRBV5-1
CDR3nt: TGCGCCAGCAGCTGGACAGGGGGCCAGGACACTGAAGCTTTCTTT
CDR3aa: CASSWTGGQDTEAFF